The 16 T cell receptor beta chains reported below all come from one sample, sequenced in a study of cytomegalovirus exposure and HLA in healthy donors. Using immunoSEQ multiplex PCR, the repertoire was profiled, and TCRdb retains in-frame clones only, with some absent. The sample has about 200,000 clones, 83% seen once. The specimen was PBMCs. The receptor source for this set is a woman aged 18-30 years in good health and CMV-seronegative.

The genes are TRBV28 and TRBJ1-5; 10 nucleotides match TRBD1. The trim removed 5 bases at V and 5 bases at J, leaving 3 bases unmatched. The CDR3 is 14 residues long. Looked up from germline, CDR1 is MDHEN and CDR2 is SYDVKM. CDR3 protein: CASSEGTGDQPQHF. In DNA, the CDR3 is TGTGCCAGCAGTGAAGGGACAGGGGATCAGCCCCAGCATTTT. The full variable domain, its missing parts supplied by reference TRBV28 and TRBJ1-5, is DVKVTQSSRYLVKRTGEKVFLECVQDMDHENMFWYRQDPGLGLRLIYFSYDVKMKEKGDIPEGYSVSREKKERFSLILESASTNQTSMYLCASSEGTGDQPQHFGDGTRLSIL.

This chain uses TRBV2 with TRBJ2-3; D gene ambiguous. The CDR3 is made up of 15 amino acids. CDR1 is SNHLY and CDR2 is FYNNEI in the germline V gene. The ends were cut back, 3 bases at V and 1 base at J, with 11 bases in the middle. CDR3: CASSDQRIGTDTQYF. CDR3 DNA sequence: TGTGCCAGCAGTGACCAGAGAATCGGCACAGATACGCAGTATTTT. The entire variable domain, with the rest obtained from reference TRBV2 and TRBJ2-3, is as follows: EPEVTQTPSHQVTQMGQEVILRCVPISNHLYFYWYRQILGQKVEFLVSFYNNEISEKSEIFDDQFSVERPDGSNFTLKIRSTKLEDSAMYFCASSDQRIGTDTQYFGPGTRLTVL.

As concerns this clone: Other DNA variants within this sample encode the same CDR3. The J gene is TRBJ2-7, the V gene TRBV6-5, with 8 bases matching TRBD1. This CDR3 has 14 amino acids. Germline V gene lookup returns CDR1 MNHEY and CDR2 SVGAGI. Trimming took 5 bases from V and 2 from J; bases not matched to a gene: 5. The CDR3 DNA reads as TGTGCCAGCAGTGCCGGACAGGGCACCTACGAGCAGTACTTC. Residues: CASSAGQGTYEQYF.

J is TRBJ2-7 and V is TRBV6-1, with D possibly TRBD1 on 7 matching bases. The V and J ends lost 3 bases and 2 bases respectively, with 11 bases between them. The V gene's germline CDR1 is MNHNS and CDR2 SASEGT. The CDR3 spans 14 residues. CDR3 in DNA: TGTGCCAGCAGTGATACAGGGGAGGCCTACGAGCAGTACTTC. Its translation: CASSDTGEAYEQYF.

The chain joins TRBV6-5 to TRBJ2-5; 11 bases fit TRBD1. The junction had 7 bases not matched to a gene; V was cut back by 6 bases and J by 4 bases. The CDR3 runs to 15 residues. From germline, CDR1 is MNHEY and CDR2 SVGAGI. The CDR3 sequence is CASSRTGGKVETQYF. The CDR3 bases are TGTGCCAGCAGCCGGACAGGGGGCAAGGTAGAGACCCAGTACTTC.

The chain joins TRBV6-1 to TRBJ1-2; possibly TRBD1 for D (6 bases). V was shortened by 3 bases and J by 8 bases, with 7 bases between the two germline ends. CDR3 size: 11 residues. The V gene's germline CDR1 is MNHNS and CDR2 SASEGT. The CDR3 loop is CASSEGGGYTF. Written as DNA, the CDR3 is TGTGCCAGCAGTGAGGGGGGCGGCTACACCTTC.

This chain uses TRBV9 with TRBJ2-7; TRBD1 matches at 8 bases. The CDR3 spans 15 residues. V lost 3 bases, J lost 2 bases, and 7 bases stayed unmatched. Germline V lookup: CDR1 SGDLS, CDR2 YYNGEE. Written as DNA, the CDR3 is TGTGCCAGCAGCGCCGGACAGGGATTAACCTACGAGCAGTACTTC. Translation gives CASSAGQGLTYEQYF. The complete variable domain, with remaining parts taken from reference TRBV9 and TRBJ2-7, reads DSGVTQTPKHLITATGQRVTLRCSPRSGDLSVYWYQQSLDQGLQFLIQYYNGEERAKGNILERFSAQQFPDLHSELNLSSLELGDSALYFCASSAGQGLTYEQYFGPGTRLTVT.

The genes are TRBV9 and TRBJ2-5; 9 bases align to TRBD1. CDR3 length: 15 amino acids. Germline V gene data show CDR1 as SGDLS and CDR2 as YYNGEE. The V gene end was trimmed by 0 bases and the J gene end by 9 bases; junction bases not matched to a gene: 9. The CDR3 region is CASSVGQGERGAQYF. The CDR3 nucleotides read TGTGCCAGCAGCGTAGGACAGGGGGAACGGGGGGCCCAGTACTTC.

The V gene is TRBV28, the J gene TRBJ2-7; 11 nucleotides agree with TRBD1. CDR3 length: 16 residues. Germline V gives CDR1 MDHEN, CDR2 SYDVKM. The V and J ends lost 6 bases and 2 bases, in that order; junction bases with no gene match: 9. CDR3 amino acids: CASRSPPGQGAYEQYF. The CDR3 DNA sequence: TGTGCCAGCAGGTCACCCCCGGGACAGGGGGCCTACGAGCAGTACTTC.

The count of this clone is one. This sequence joins TRBV2 and TRBJ1-3, with D perhaps matching TRBD1 (6 bases). V dropped 2 bases and J dropped 3 bases, with 8 bases sitting between them. The CDR3 loop spans 14 amino acids. The germline V gene encodes CDR1 SNHLY and CDR2 FYNNEI. In nucleotides, the CDR3 is TGTGCCAGCAGTGAATCCAGGGGTGGAAACACCATATATTTT. Its translation is CASSESRGGNTIYF.

V usage is TRBV27 and J usage is TRBJ2-2, with TRBD1 as a possible D gene (5 bases). Per the germline V gene, CDR1 is MNHEY and CDR2 is SMNVEV (reference sequence). With 6 bases removed from V and 1 base from J, the gap between germline ends came to 9 bases. The CDR3 spans 14 residues. The CDR3 reads CASSRTMNTGELFF. The CDR3 DNA is TGTGCCAGCAGCCGGACAATGAACACCGGGGAGCTGTTTTTT.

The chain links TRBV5-1 to TRBJ2-5; TRBD2 might be the D (6 bases). The CDR3 sequence is 14 residues long. Deletions cut 2 bases from V and 5 bases from J, with 13 bases between. Per the germline V gene, CDR1 is SGHRS and CDR2 is YFSETQ. CDR3 sequence: CASSFFRAGETQYF. Here the CDR3 DNA reads TGCGCCAGCAGCTTCTTTCGTGCGGGGGAGACCCAGTACTTC.

This chain joins TRBV4-1 and TRBJ1-2; TRBD1 agrees at 10 bases. V lost 3 bases, J lost 6 bases, and 7 bases stayed unmatched. The CDR3 contains 15 residues. Germline values: CDR1 MGHRA, CDR2 YSYEKL. The chain's CDR3 is CASSQAGTGADGYTF. As DNA, the CDR3 is TGCGCCAGCAGCCAGGCCGGGACAGGGGCTGATGGCTACACCTTC.

This clone was detected only once. The chain is built from TRBV4-1 and TRBJ2-5, with TRBD2 identical over 15 bases. The V segment lost 3 bases and the J segment 5 bases; nucleotides outside the gene matches: 19. This CDR3 is built from 21 residues. Germline V gene lookup returns CDR1 MGHRA and CDR2 YSYEKL. The chain's CDR3 is CASSQPRKGLAGGLDLETQYF. The CDR3 bases are TGCGCCAGCAGCCAGCCTCGGAAAGGACTAGCGGGGGGGCTAGATTTGGAGACCCAGTACTTC.

The rearrangement joins TRBV9 to TRBJ2-7, with D perhaps matching TRBD1 (6 bases). The CDR3 is 14 residues long. Trimming removed 3 bases from V and 5 bases from J, with 15 bases in between. The germline V gene encodes CDR1 SGDLS and CDR2 YYNGEE. The CDR3 DNA follows: TGTGCCAGCAGCGCCCGCCTCACAGGGAACGAGCAGTACTTC. It specifies CASSARLTGNEQYF. Drawing the rest from reference TRBV9 and TRBJ2-7, the complete variable domain is DSGVTQTPKHLITATGQRVTLRCSPRSGDLSVYWYQQSLDQGLQFLIQYYNGEERAKGNILERFSAQQFPDLHSELNLSSLELGDSALYFCASSARLTGNEQYFGPGTRLTVT.

The V and J genes are TRBV11-3 and TRBJ2-1; 13 nucleotides match TRBD2. With 0 bases clipped from V and 8 bases from J, the junction kept 4 bases outside the gene matches. This CDR3 region has 16 residues. Germline V CDR1 and CDR2: SGHNT, YENEEA. DNA for the CDR3: TGTGCCAGCAGCTTAGACGGACTAGCGGGAGAGGATGAGCAGTTCTTC. Encoded protein: CASSLDGLAGEDEQFF.